The 16 T cell receptor beta chains listed next were all sequenced from one sample in a study of T cell responses to AZD1222 COVID-19 vaccine. Measured with immunoSEQ multiplex PCR; TCRdb has only the in-frame clones, and not every one. The sample has 150,000 to 200,000 clones; about 90% are singletons. Sequencing used peripheral blood, obtained on day 0 of AZD1222 vaccination. All receptors come from an adult in good health.

This sequence joins TRBV5-1 and TRBJ1-1; no firm D call. The CDR3 covers 12 residues. V gave up 4 bases and J gave up 2 bases, with 6 bases separating them. CDR1 and CDR2 from the germline V gene are SGHRS and YFSETQ. CDR3 DNA: TGCGCCAGCAGCCCCGACAACACTGAAGCTTTCTTT. As protein: CASSPDNTEAFF.

The table lists this clone with a count of one. The rearrangement links TRBV7-6 to TRBJ2-5, with TRBD2 matching 7 bases. CDR1 and CDR2 (germline): SGHVS, FNYEAQ. J was trimmed by 5 bases and V by 5 bases; bases with no gene match: 8. The CDR3 contains 14 residues. The CDR3 spells CASSIRGSGETQYF. As DNA, the CDR3 is TGTGCCAGCAGCATACGCGGGAGCGGGGAGACCCAGTACTTC.

The chain uses TRBV6-2 or TRBV6-3 and TRBJ2-1; D unresolved. V lost 2 bases to trimming and J lost 8 bases, with 4 bases between them. This CDR3 contains 11 residues. Germline CDR1 and CDR2: MNHEY and SVGEGT. As DNA, the CDR3 is TGTGCCAGCAGTTACGGTGATGAGCAGTTCTTC. Amino acid sequence: CASSYGDEQFF.

This chain uses TRBV7-6 with TRBJ2-7; D might be TRBD1 or TRBD2, each matching 5 bases. The CDR3 has 15 amino acids. Trimming removed 1 base from V and 0 bases from J, with 10 bases in between. Germline lookup yields CDR1 SGHVS and CDR2 FNYEAQ. The CDR3 sequence: CASSLGGSGSYEQYF. The DNA for the CDR3 is TGTGCCAGCAGCTTAGGGGGGTCGGGCTCCTACGAGCAGTACTTC. The full variable domain, its missing parts supplied by reference TRBV7-6 and TRBJ2-7, is GAGVSQSPRYKVTKRGQDVALRCDPISGHVSLYWYRQALGQGPEFLTYFNYEAQQDKSGLPNDRFSAERPEGSISTLTIQRTEQRDSAMYRCASSLGGSGSYEQYFGPGTRLTVT.

This clone was observed a single time. The genes are TRBV28 and TRBJ2-1; tentatively, D is TRBD2 (5 bases). From germline, CDR1 is MDHEN and CDR2 SYDVKM. The CDR3 covers 15 residues. The V gene lost 5 bases and the J gene lost 4 bases, with 15 bases spanning the gap. DNA of the CDR3: TGTGCCAGCAGTAAAACTAGACGGGTTTACAATGAGCAGTTCTTC. It yields the protein CASSKTRRVYNEQFF.

J is TRBJ1-6 and V is TRBV27; no clear D gene. Trimming took 5 bases from V and 3 from J, leaving 8 bases between them. This CDR3 has 14 amino acids. CDR1 and CDR2 from the germline V gene are MNHEY and SMNVEV (reference sequence). The CDR3, as DNA: TGTGCCAGCAGTACCGGCCACTATAATTCACCCCTCCACTTT. Its protein is CASSTGHYNSPLHF.

The J gene is TRBJ1-5, the V gene TRBV7-3; 7 bases fit TRBD1. V gave up 6 bases and J gave up 4 bases; unmatched junction bases: 12. The length of the CDR3 is 16 residues. Germline V CDR1 and CDR2: SGHTA, FQGTGA. The CDR3 DNA sequence: TGTGCCAGCAGTACAAGACAGGGAGGGGTAAATCAGCCCCAGCATTTT. Translation: CASSTRQGGVNQPQHF.

V and J are TRBV6-5 and TRBJ2-7, with 8 nucleotides matching TRBD2. In germline, CDR1 is MNHEY, CDR2 SVGAGI. V was clipped by 6 bases and J by 3 bases; unmatched bases: 10. There are 15 residues in the CDR3. CDR3 coding DNA: TGTGCCAGCAGGGGCAGTGCGGGGGGTAGCTACGAGCAGTACTTC. This sequence encodes CASRGSAGGSYEQYF.

This rearrangement joins TRBV4-2 to TRBJ1-1, with a possible D match to TRBD1 (6 bases). V was pared by 3 bases and J by 1 base, with 15 bases between. Germline V gene data show CDR1 as LGHNA and CDR2 as YNFKEQ. This CDR3 has 16 residues. The CDR3 DNA reads as TGTGCCAGCAGCCATGCCGCACAGGGTGCGAACACTGAAGCTTTCTTT. It is translated as CASSHAAQGANTEAFF.

V usage is TRBV6-5 and J usage is TRBJ1-1, with TRBD1 matching 7 bases. With 3 bases clipped from V and 5 bases from J, the junction kept 6 bases outside the gene matches. This CDR3 spans 14 amino acids. In germline, CDR1 is MNHEY, CDR2 SVGAGI. The CDR3: CASSYDRVQTEAFF. CDR3 DNA: TGTGCCAGCAGTTATGACAGGGTGCAAACTGAAGCTTTCTTT.

The chain recombines TRBV7-9 with TRBJ2-7; a weak D match, TRBD2 (6 bases). The V end lost 2 bases, the J end lost 3 bases, and 14 bases lay between the germline ends. Germline CDR1 and CDR2: SEHNR and FQNEAQ (reference sequence). The length of the CDR3 is 15 residues. This CDR3 is CASSLSLGGRYEQYF. The CDR3 DNA reads as TGTGCCAGCAGCTTAAGTCTGGGAGGACGCTACGAGCAGTACTTC.

The V call is TRBV5-6, the J call TRBJ2-7; no clear D gene. Germline V gene lookup returns CDR1 SGHDT and CDR2 YYEEEE. The CDR3 totals 15 residues. The ends were cut back, 5 bases at V and 0 bases at J, with 15 bases in the middle. The CDR3: CASSSKEESSYEQYF. Written as DNA, the CDR3 is TGTGCCAGCAGTTCCAAAGAAGAGAGCTCCTACGAGCAGTACTTC. The entire variable domain, with the rest obtained from reference TRBV5-6 and TRBJ2-7, is as follows: DAGVTQSPTHLIKTRGQQVTLRCSPKSGHDTVSWYQQALGQGPQFIFQYYEEEERQRGNFPDRFSGHQFPNYSSELNVNALLLGDSALYLCASSSKEESSYEQYFGPGTRLTVT.

This chain connects TRBV30 to TRBJ2-1; D is possibly TRBD2 (6 bases). V lost 4 bases and J 2 bases, leaving 12 bases between the germline ends. The CDR3 runs 14 residues. From germline, CDR1 is GTSNPN and CDR2 SVGIG (reference sequence). As DNA, the CDR3 is TGTGCCTGGACCATGCGGGGCCCCTACAATGAGCAGTTCTTC. Translated: CAWTMRGPYNEQFF.

V gene TRBV19 combines with J gene TRBJ1-5, with TRBD1 as a possible D gene (6 bases). This CDR3 is built from 16 residues. The germline gives CDR1 LNHDA, CDR2 SQIVND (reference sequence). V was clipped by 2 bases and J by 0 bases, with 11 bases between them. The CDR3 loop is CASSITGFSSNQPQHF. The CDR3 DNA follows: TGTGCCAGTAGTATAACAGGGTTTAGTAGCAATCAGCCCCAGCATTTT.

The gene calls are TRBV19 and TRBJ1-2; D is possibly TRBD1 (5 bases). Germline V gene sequence: CDR1 LNHDA, CDR2 SQIVND (reference sequence). The CDR3 is made up of 12 amino acids. V was clipped by 11 bases and J by 6 bases, with 16 bases between them. The CDR3 loop is CASKRAGHGYTF. DNA of the CDR3: TGTGCCTCCAAAAGGGCAGGGCATGGCTACACCTTC.

V is TRBV3-1 (or the pseudogene TRBV3-2) and J is TRBJ2-2, with D perhaps TRBD2 (7 bases). V was shortened by 3 bases and J by 2 bases, with 22 bases between the two germline ends. The CDR3 extends over 19 amino acids. Germline loops: CDR1 LGHDT, CDR2 YNNKEL (reference sequence). CDR3 region: CASSQEGGLLLLNTGELFF. As DNA, the CDR3 is TGTGCCAGCAGCCAGGAGGGGGGACTACTCCTCTTAAACACCGGGGAGCTGTTTTTT.